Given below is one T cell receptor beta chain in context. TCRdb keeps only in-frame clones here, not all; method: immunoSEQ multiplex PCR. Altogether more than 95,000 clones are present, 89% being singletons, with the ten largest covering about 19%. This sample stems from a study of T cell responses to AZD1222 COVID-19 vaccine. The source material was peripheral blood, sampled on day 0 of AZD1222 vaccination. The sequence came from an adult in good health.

The CDR3 loop reads CASSIGAKNEQYF. For the CDR3, the DNA is TGTGCCAGTAGTATCGGGGCTAAAAACGAGCAGTACTTC. This sequence joins TRBV19 and TRBJ2-7; tentatively, D is TRBD1 or TRBD2 (5 bases each). This CDR3 region has 13 residues. CDR1 LNHDA and CDR2 SQIVND come from the germline V gene (reference sequence). V was cut by 3 bases and J by 5 bases, with 11 bases left in between.